The 15 T cell receptor beta chains below come from one sample, sequenced in a study of CXCR3-negative and CXCR3-positive naive CD8 T cells. In preparing the TRB cDNA libraries, 5' RACE with UMI labels was used. From its re-call of the 5' RACE reads, TCRdb lists each CDR3 protein once, without DNA. Reported are 85,000 to 130,000 distinct CDR3 sequences; the ten largest clones contain 0.35% to 0.4%. No antigen has been identified for these receptors. General study findings and limits: Naive cells with CXCR3 showed TRB CDR3s that were more hydrophobic than those in CXCR3-negative naive cells.

Sequenced: naive CXCR3+ CD8+ T cells from blood. Subset in this sample: CD45RO-CCR7+CD27+CD95- naive CD8+ T cells expressing CXCR3 (TNR3+). The origin of the receptors is a human donor in good health. Some clones in this sample may be carry-over from other donors' samples.

V is TRBV7-9 and J is TRBJ1-6; TCRdb designates TRBD1, a call that cannot be tested without DNA. The CDR3 runs to 15 residues. The V gene's germline CDR1 is SEHNR and CDR2 FQNEAQ (reference sequence). CDR3 sequence reads: CASSLPDSGDSPLHF. Variable domain in full (rest from reference TRBV7-9 and TRBJ1-6): DTGVSQNPRHKITKRGQNVTFRCDPISEHNRLYWYRQTLGQGPEFLTYFQNEAQLEKSRLLSDRFSAERPKGSFSTLEIQRTEQGDSAMYLCASSLPDSGDSPLHFGNGTRLTVT.

The rearrangement links TRBV29-1 to TRBJ1-3. CDR1 and CDR2 from the germline V gene are SQVTM and ANQGSEA. This CDR3 spans 13 amino acids. CDR3 amino acids: CSVDVGSGNTIYF.

The chain couples TRBV9 to TRBJ2-3. Germline V gene lookup returns CDR1 SGDLS and CDR2 YYNGEE. The CDR3 totals 13 residues. CDR3 protein: CASNGGYTDTQYF.

The chain couples TRBV6-1 to TRBJ2-1; TCRdb outputs TRBD2, but without DNA this stays unchecked. This CDR3 is 19 amino acids long. Germline V CDR1 and CDR2: MNHNS, SASEGT. The CDR3 spells CASSEEALYAGGPGNEQFF.

The V and J genes are TRBV13 and TRBJ1-1; TCRdb's D call, TRBD1, is unchecked because there is no DNA. The CDR3 is made up of 14 amino acids. Germline V gene sequence: CDR1 PRHDT, CDR2 FYEKMQ (reference sequence). CDR3: CASSPWQGNTEAFF.

V gene TRBV25-1 combines with J gene TRBJ2-1. Germline V gene lookup returns CDR1 MGHDK and CDR2 SYGVNS. The CDR3 consists of 12 residues. CDR3 residues: CASTTFYNEQFF. Combining the CDR3 with reference TRBV25-1 and TRBJ2-1 gives the whole variable domain EADIYQTPRYLVIGTGKKITLECSQTMGHDKMYWYQQDPGMELHLIHYSYGVNSTEKGDLSSESTVSRIRTEHFPLTLESARPSHTSQYLCASTTFYNEQFFGPGTRLTVL.

The chain couples TRBV28 to TRBJ1-5; as DNA is missing, the TRBD1 call by TCRdb cannot be tested. The CDR3 runs 13 residues. The germline CDR1 and CDR2 sequences are MDHEN and SYDVKM. CDR3 sequence reads: CASSLTGEVAQHF.

The chain combines TRBV29-1 with TRBJ2-7; the D gene TCRdb calls, TRBD2, cannot be checked with no DNA. The CDR3 covers 17 residues. The germline gives CDR1 SQVTM, CDR2 ANQGSEA. CDR3 residues: CSVELGATSGGPHEQYF.

V gene TRBV27 combines with J gene TRBJ2-5; there is no DNA to check the TCRdb D call of TRBD1. Per germline, CDR1 MNHEY and CDR2 SMNVEV (reference sequence). This CDR3 contains 13 residues. The CDR3 loop is CASSLGGAETQYF.

The chain links TRBV5-1 to TRBJ2-1. Germline loops: CDR1 SGHRS, CDR2 YFSETQ. The CDR3 loop spans 14 amino acids. The chain's CDR3 is CASMDGPSYNEQFF. Using reference TRBV5-1 and TRBJ2-1 for the parts outside the CDR3, the full variable domain is KAGVTQTPRYLIKTRGQQVTLSCSPISGHRSVSWYQQTPGQGLQFLFEYFSETQRNKGNFPGRFSGRQFSNSRSEMNVSTLELGDSALYLCASMDGPSYNEQFFGPGTRLTVL.

The chain joins TRBV4-3 to TRBJ1-5; the TRBD1 assignment by TCRdb is unverifiable without DNA. CDR3 length: 17 residues. The V gene's germline CDR1 is LGHNA and CDR2 YSLEER. The CDR3 sequence is CASSQDFPGNSNQPQHF.

V gene TRBV5-1 combines with J gene TRBJ2-7; TCRdb's D call of TRBD1 is untestable without DNA. The CDR3 runs 16 residues. CDR1 is SGHRS and CDR2 is YFSETQ in the germline V gene. The CDR3 loop is CASSLGHGQVTYEQYF.

V is TRBV7-9 and J is TRBJ2-1; TCRdb calls TRBD1, which cannot be checked without DNA. Germline CDR1 reads SEHNR; CDR2 reads FQNEAQ (reference sequence). The CDR3 extends over 15 amino acids. The CDR3 loop reads CASSLVVPAIDEQFF. The full variable domain, in which reference TRBV7-9 and TRBJ2-1 provide the parts outside the CDR3, is DTGVSQNPRHKITKRGQNVTFRCDPISEHNRLYWYRQTLGQGPEFLTYFQNEAQLEKSRLLSDRFSAERPKGSFSTLEIQRTEQGDSAMYLCASSLVVPAIDEQFFGPGTRLTVL.

The V call is TRBV18, the J call TRBJ1-1. The CDR3 is made up of 12 amino acids. Per the germline V gene, CDR1 is KGHSH and CDR2 is LQKENI. The CDR3: CASSQRDSEAFF.

The rearrangement joins TRBV6-2 or TRBV6-3 to TRBJ1-5. The CDR3 sequence is 13 residues long. Germline V gene sequence: CDR1 MNHEY, CDR2 SVGEGT. CDR3 region: CASGTDLNQPQHF.